The clone carrying this TCR beta chain showed up many times. Its target is not known. This entry comes from a study of beta chain features in type 1 diabetes. General study results and limits: VDJ junctions from type 1 diabetes patients carried fewer insertions and larger deletions. Equally in patients and controls, PCR might preferentially amplify shorter templates.

TCRB transcripts that were expressed got sequenced, as all of the isolated RNA had been reverse transcribed. Clones were read by immunoSEQ multiplex PCR, and TCRdb kept only the in-frame ones, dropping some. The table shows 140,000 or so clones, with about 9.2% occurring only once. The sample taken for sequencing was central memory CD4+ T cells from blood. This clonotype was obtained from a man between 18 and 35 years old in good health.

The DNA of the CDR3 is TGTGCCAGCAGCTCCCAGCGGGGGAGCACAGATACGCAGTATTTT. This codes for CASSSQRGSTDTQYF. This chain connects TRBV7-3 to TRBJ2-3; TRBD2 matches at 8 bases. The germline CDR1 and CDR2 sequences are SGHTA and FQGTGA. The V and J ends lost 4 bases and 0 bases, in that order; junction bases with no gene match: 3. This CDR3 comprises 15 residues.